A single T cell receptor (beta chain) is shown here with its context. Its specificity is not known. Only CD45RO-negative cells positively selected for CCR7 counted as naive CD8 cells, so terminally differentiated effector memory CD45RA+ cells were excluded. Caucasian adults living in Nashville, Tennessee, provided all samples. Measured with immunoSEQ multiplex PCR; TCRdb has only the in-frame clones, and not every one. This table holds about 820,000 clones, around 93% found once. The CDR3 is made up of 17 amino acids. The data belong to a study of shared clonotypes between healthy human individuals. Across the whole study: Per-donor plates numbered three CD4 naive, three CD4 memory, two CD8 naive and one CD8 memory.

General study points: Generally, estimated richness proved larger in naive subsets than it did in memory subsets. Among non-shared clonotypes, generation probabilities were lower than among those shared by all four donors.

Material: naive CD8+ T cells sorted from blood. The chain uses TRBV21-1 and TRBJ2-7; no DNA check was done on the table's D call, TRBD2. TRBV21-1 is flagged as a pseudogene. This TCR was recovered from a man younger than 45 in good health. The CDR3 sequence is CASSKGLAGGLDYEQYF. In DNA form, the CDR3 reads TGTGCCAGCAGCAAAGGCCTAGCGGGAGGATTGGACTACGAGCAGTACTTC.